The 26 T cell receptor beta chains given below trace back to one sample, sequenced in a study of cytomegalovirus exposure and HLA in healthy donors (dated by TCRdb to about 2017). Library prep was done by the immunoSEQ multiplex PCR assay. A mixture of 60 forward primers for TCR Vbeta segments and 13 reverse primers for TCR Jbeta segments was used in the multiplex PCR. Here the immuneACCESS table is served through TCRdb, limited to in-frame sequences with V and J called. Missing clones are a known gap in these copies; in checked studies unresolved V genes cover under half, and the rest lacks a known reason. The sample records roughly 140,000 clones, about 80% of which are singletons. The leading ten clones occupy around 6.6% of the sample. Input material: PBMCs. The receptors were gathered from a woman aged 45-60 years in good health and CMV-seropositive.

This clone has a handful of counts. The genes are TRBV6-8 and TRBJ2-7; 10 bases agree with TRBD2. Germline V lookup: CDR1 MNHGY, CDR2 SAAAGT. This CDR3 has 15 amino acids. V dropped 5 bases and J dropped 0; count of bases not matched to a gene: 4. The CDR3 protein is CASSLSGGNSYEQYF. In DNA, the CDR3 is TGTGCCAGCAGTCTTAGCGGGGGGAACTCCTACGAGCAGTACTTC.

The V call is TRBV4-3, the J call TRBJ2-3; the match to TRBD2 covers 9 bases. This CDR3 has 16 amino acids. The germline gives CDR1 LGHNA, CDR2 YSLEER. Trimming took 1 base from V and 4 from J; bases not matched to a gene: 6. CDR3 amino acids: CASSQVGRGGSDTQYF. CDR3 bases: TGCGCCAGCAGCCAAGTCGGGCGGGGGGGCTCAGATACGCAGTATTTT.

The chain employs TRBV6-1 and TRBJ2-1; D perhaps matches TRBD1 (6 bases). Germline CDR1 and CDR2: MNHNS and SASEGT. Between the trimmed V and J ends, which lost 7 bases and 3 bases, there was a span of 13 bases. The CDR3 consists of 14 residues. CDR3 sequence: CASKVADSYNEQFF. CDR3 nucleotides: TGTGCCAGCAAGGTGGCGGACAGCTACAATGAGCAGTTCTTC.

V and J are TRBV19 and TRBJ1-3; D is undetermined. The CDR3 extends over 13 amino acids. Trimming left V 5 bases short and J 2 bases short, with 7 bases between. Germline V gene data show CDR1 as LNHDA and CDR2 as SQIVND (reference sequence). CDR3 nucleotide sequence: TGTGCCAGTAGTCTTCGGGCTGGAAACACCATATATTTT. It encodes CASSLRAGNTIYF.

The V call is TRBV2, the J call TRBJ1-4; weak D call: TRBD1 (5 bases). The ends were cut back, 6 bases at V and 5 bases at J, with 10 bases in the middle. Germline lookup yields CDR1 SNHLY and CDR2 FYNNEI. The CDR3 loop spans 13 amino acids. The CDR3: CASRWSGNEKLFF. The CDR3 DNA reads TGTGCCAGCAGGTGGTCAGGGAATGAAAAACTGTTTTTT.

V and J are TRBV7-6 and TRBJ2-1, with D possibly TRBD1 on 9 matching bases. This CDR3 region has 19 residues. The V gene lost 2 bases and the J gene lost 5 bases, with 25 bases spanning the gap. Germline V gene lookup returns CDR1 SGHVS and CDR2 FNYEAQ. CDR3 DNA: TGTGCCAGCAGCTTAAGGGGACAGGGACTAGTTCGCGGCCACAATGAGCAGTTCTTC. Encoded protein: CASSLRGQGLVRGHNEQFF.

The rearrangement links TRBV5-1 to TRBJ1-5; D gene uncertain. CDR1 and CDR2 (germline): SGHRS, YFSETQ. CDR3 length: 14 residues. V was trimmed by 0 bases and J by 9 bases, leaving 13 bases between them. CDR3 nucleotide sequence: TGCGCCAGCAGCTTGGGCCAGTCTTGGGCGCCCCAGCATTTT. This translates into CASSLGQSWAPQHF.

The chain employs TRBV6-6 and TRBJ2-3; tentative D call: TRBD2 (5 bases). Per the germline V gene, CDR1 is MNHNY and CDR2 is SVGAGI (reference sequence). This CDR3 is built from 12 residues. Trimming left V 5 bases short and J 6 bases short, with 9 bases between. The CDR3 sequence is CASSPLGDTQYF. As DNA, the CDR3 is TGTGCCAGCAGTCCACTAGGGGATACGCAGTATTTT.

This clone was detected only a few times. The chain uses TRBV7-2 and TRBJ1-6; D unclear. This CDR3 spans 16 amino acids. CDR1 SGHTA and CDR2 FQGNSA come from the germline V gene. V lost 2 bases and J lost 10, with 18 bases in between. The CDR3 loop is CASSLNAAYNGSPLHF. CDR3 nucleotides: TGTGCCAGCAGCTTAAACGCGGCCTATAATGGCTCACCCCTCCACTTT.

This clone has only a few counts. The gene calls are TRBV10-3 and TRBJ2-3; tentative D call: TRBD1 (5 bases). The CDR3 is 15 amino acids. V shed 7 bases and J shed 3 bases, with 17 bases lying between them. Germline-derived CDR1 and CDR2 are ENHRY and SYGVKD. The CDR3 DNA sequence: TGTGCCATCAAAAGTGGGGCGACAGAGACAGATACGCAGTATTTT. Its protein is CAIKSGATETDTQYF.

This chain links TRBV10-2 with TRBJ2-1; tentative D call: TRBD2 (5 bases). Looked up from germline, CDR1 is WSHSY and CDR2 is SAAADI. The length of the CDR3 is 12 residues. Trimming took off 3 bases at V and 7 bases at J, with 7 bases between the two ends. CDR3 in DNA: TGCGCCAGCAGTGAATGGAGGAATGAGCAGTTCTTC. It specifies CASSEWRNEQFF.

The chain joins TRBV7-2 to TRBJ1-5; 8 bases agree with TRBD1. The CDR3 is made up of 13 amino acids. Germline V gene data show CDR1 as SGHTA and CDR2 as FQGNSA. Unmatched junction bases numbered 3, after V lost 5 bases and J lost 6 bases. This CDR3 reads CASSQDRAQPQHF. The CDR3 DNA reads as TGTGCCAGCAGCCAGGACAGGGCTCAGCCCCAGCATTTT.

This clone has just a few counts. This chain connects TRBV4-3 to TRBJ2-7, with TRBD2 matching 8 bases. The CDR3 sequence is 16 residues long. The V and J ends lost 0 bases and 3 bases, in that order; junction bases with no gene match: 7. From germline, CDR1 is LGHNA and CDR2 YSLEER. The CDR3 sequence is CASSQEWLAGNYEQYF. The CDR3 nucleotides are TGCGCCAGCAGCCAAGAATGGTTAGCGGGAAACTACGAGCAGTACTTC.

This chain links TRBV30 with TRBJ1-3; D remains unclear. The CDR3 is 15 amino acids. Trimming left V 0 bases short and J 3 bases short, with 12 bases between. Germline CDR1 reads GTSNPN; CDR2 reads SVGIG (reference sequence). CDR3 sequence (DNA): TGTGCCTGGAGTGTCTCCGGGAGGTTTGGAAACACCATATATTTT. This translates into CAWSVSGRFGNTIYF. Full variable domain (remainder filled in from reference TRBV30 and TRBJ1-3): SQTIHQWPATLVQPVGSPLSLECTVEGTSNPNLYWYRQAAGRGLQLLFYSVGIGQISSEVPQNLSASRPQDRQFILSSKKLLLSDSGFYLCAWSVSGRFGNTIYFGEGSWLTVV.

The chain couples TRBV6-4 to TRBJ1-5, with 7 bases that match TRBD1. The ends lost 2 bases at V and 2 bases at J; junction bases unmatched: 9. This CDR3 comprises 17 residues. The germline gives CDR1 MRHNA, CDR2 SNTAGT. For the CDR3, the DNA is TGTGCCAGCAGTGACCCATGGACAGGTTGTCGCAATCAGCCCCAGCATTTT. Protein: CASSDPWTGCRNQPQHF.

This chain uses TRBV12-2 with TRBJ1-6; the table's TRBD1 call for D was not verified on the DNA. TRBV12-2 is recorded as a pseudogene. The CDR3 covers 18 residues. The CDR3 coding sequence is TGTGCAAGTCGCTTAACCCCATCTAACAGGGGGTATAATTCACCCCTCCACTTT. Protein: CASRLTPSNRGYNSPLHF.

The V and J genes are TRBV10-3 and TRBJ2-2; 9 positions agree with TRBD1. The J segment lost 0 bases and the V segment lost 11 bases, leaving 4 bases of the junction unmatched. CDR1 and CDR2 (germline): ENHRY, SYGVKD. This CDR3 region has 14 residues. For the CDR3, the DNA is TGTGCCCTCCGACAGGGGGCGAACACCGGGGAGCTGTTTTTT. Encoded protein: CALRQGANTGELFF.

The chain joins TRBV5-1 to TRBJ2-1, with D possibly being TRBD1 (6 bases). The CDR3 covers 15 residues. The ends were cut back, 1 base at V and 10 bases at J, with 18 bases in the middle. Germline CDR1 and CDR2: SGHRS and YFSETQ. CDR3 amino acids: CASSLSTGQSREQFF. In DNA, the CDR3 is TGCGCCAGCAGCTTGTCGACCGGACAGAGTAGGGAGCAGTTCTTC.

This clone was seen only a few times. The genes are TRBV6-4 and TRBJ2-3; maybe TRBD1 (6 bases). Per germline, CDR1 MRHNA and CDR2 SNTAGT. V gave up 6 bases and J gave up 3 bases, with 19 bases separating them. The CDR3 totals 16 residues. CDR3 DNA sequence: TGTGCCAGCAGCCCAACCGGGACAAGGGGAACAGATACGCAGTATTTT. Protein product: CASSPTGTRGTDTQYF.

The gene calls are TRBV7-9 and TRBJ2-5; D possibly corresponds to TRBD1 (5 bases). The CDR3 totals 15 residues. Germline loops: CDR1 SEHNR, CDR2 FQNEAQ (reference sequence). V was clipped by 0 bases and J by 5 bases, with 13 bases between them. The CDR3 loop reads CASSLARRAGETQYF. The CDR3 bases are TGTGCCAGCAGCTTAGCCCGCAGGGCTGGGGAGACCCAGTACTTC. Using reference TRBV7-9 and TRBJ2-5 for the parts outside the CDR3, the full variable domain is DTGVSQNPRHKITKRGQNVTFRCDPISEHNRLYWYRQTLGQGPEFLTYFQNEAQLEKSRLLSDRFSAERPKGSFSTLEIQRTEQGDSAMYLCASSLARRAGETQYFGPGTRLLVL.

This clone has just a few counts. The V and J genes are TRBV14 and TRBJ1-1, with D possibly TRBD1 on 6 matching bases. Germline V gene data show CDR1 as SGHDN and CDR2 as FVKESK. The CDR3 is 13 amino acids. The germline V and J ends were trimmed by 4 bases and 1 base, with 7 bases remaining between them. CDR3 DNA sequence: TGTGCCAGCAGCCTGGGACAGAACACTGAAGCTTTCTTT. This gives the protein CASSLGQNTEAFF.

The DNA for the CDR3 is TGTGCCAGCAGGTCGAGTCGGGAGACCCAGTACTTC. This sequence encodes CASRSSRETQYF. This chain connects TRBV2 to TRBJ2-5; no reliable D call. The germline V gene encodes CDR1 SNHLY and CDR2 FYNNEI. Trimming cost V 6 bases and J 5 bases, with 10 bases left between them. The CDR3 covers 12 residues.

The chain employs TRBV13 and TRBJ1-1; a weak D match, TRBD1 (6 bases). V shed 0 bases and J shed 10 bases, with 15 bases lying between them. Looked up from germline, CDR1 is PRHDT and CDR2 is FYEKMQ (reference sequence). The CDR3 runs to 14 residues. CDR3 coding DNA: TGTGCCAGCAGCTTAGGCCGGGACCCACAGGGAGCTTTCTTT. Amino acids: CASSLGRDPQGAFF.

This CDR3 is CASSLLVFAGYGPDTQYF. The CDR3 DNA reads TGTGCCAGCAGCTTATTGGTTTTTGCAGGATATGGTCCAGATACGCAGTATTTT. The genes are TRBV7-8 and TRBJ2-3; no clear D. This CDR3 has 18 amino acids. With 2 bases removed from V and 4 bases from J, the gap between germline ends came to 22 bases. CDR1 and CDR2 from the germline V gene are SGHVS and FQNEAQ.

V is TRBV6-5 and J is TRBJ1-2; 7 bases are shared with TRBD1. V shed 6 bases, J shed 4 bases, and the junction held 8 bases outside the gene matches. The CDR3 runs to 14 residues. The germline V gene has CDR1 MNHEY and CDR2 SVGAGI. DNA of the CDR3: TGTGCCAGCAGATCCCCAGGGGGGATCTATGGCTACACCTTC. It yields the protein CASRSPGGIYGYTF.

This clone was recorded only once. The chain recombines TRBV19 with TRBJ2-3, with D possibly being TRBD2 (6 bases). Per the germline V gene, CDR1 is LNHDA and CDR2 is SQIVND (reference sequence). This CDR3 has 15 amino acids. Between the trimmed V and J ends, which lost 3 bases and 3 bases, there was a span of 13 bases. DNA for the CDR3: TGTGCCAGTAGTATGGGGGAGGTGTTGACAGATACGCAGTATTTT. It specifies CASSMGEVLTDTQYF.